This is a list of T cell receptor beta chains from one sample in a study of blood T cell repertoires in COVID-19. Repertoires were generated with immunoSEQ multiplex PCR, while TCRdb's copy carries only in-frame clones and drops some. This table has over 150,000 clones, approximately 90% appearing once. Sequenced sample: peripheral blood. The source of these receptors is a man between 18 and 35 years old with acute or convalescent COVID-19. Both conserved end residues are part of each CDR3. A D gene is named only where the DNA matches it firmly. Rows may omit the clone size; those that give it use once, few, many or a size class.

V gene,clone size,D gene,J gene,CDR3 protein,CDR3 DNA
TRBV5-1,NA,NA,TRBJ1-2,CASSLTEYGYTF,TGCGCCAGCAGCTTGACGGAGTATGGCTACACCTTC
TRBV5-1,NA,NA,TRBJ1-1,CASSSSDRDTNTEAFF,TGCGCCAGCAGCTCCTCCGACCGGGACACTAACACTGAAGCTTTCTTT
TRBV4-2,NA,TRBD1,TRBJ1-1,CASSQKQGAPRNTEAFF,TGTGCCAGCAGCCAAAAACAGGGGGCGCCCCGAAACACTGAAGCTTTCTTT
TRBV12-3/TRBV12-4,NA,NA,TRBJ1-2,CASRPPGSHGYTF,TGTGCCAGCAGACCCCCGGGAAGTCATGGCTACACCTTC
TRBV19,NA,NA,TRBJ2-1,CASSSRQDSEQFF,TGTGCCAGTAGTAGTCGACAGGATAGTGAGCAGTTCTTC
TRBV27,NA,NA,TRBJ2-7,CASSLYREPSGQQYF,TGTGCCAGCAGTTTATACAGGGAGCCCAGCGGTCAGCAGTACTTC
TRBV19,few,TRBD1,TRBJ1-4,CASSAGQGALKLFF,TGTGCCAGTAGTGCGGGACAGGGGGCGTTAAAACTGTTTTTT
TRBV9,NA,NA,TRBJ1-1,CASSVWEGKLSEAFF,TGTGCCAGCAGCGTTTGGGAGGGGAAATTATCTGAAGCTTTCTTT
TRBV5-1,once,TRBD2,TRBJ2-7,CASTPSLAGGLPYEQYF,TGCGCCAGCACCCCATCCCTAGCGGGGGGGCTTCCGTACGAGCAGTACTTC
TRBV2,NA,NA,TRBJ1-5,CASRRGLGNQPQHF,TGTGCCAGCAGAAGAGGGTTGGGCAATCAGCCCCAGCATTTT
TRBV4-2,NA,NA,TRBJ1-6,CASSQEIGLINSPLHF,TGTGCCAGCAGCCAAGAAATCGGACTGATTAATTCACCCCTCCACTTT
TRBV7-2,NA,NA,TRBJ2-7,CASSPRRVPYEQYF,TGTGCCAGCAGCCCACGCAGGGTTCCCTACGAGCAGTACTTC
TRBV28,NA,NA,TRBJ1-1,CASSLPRGLGTEAFF,TGTGCCAGCAGTTTACCACGGGGGTTGGGCACTGAAGCTTTCTTT
TRBV15,NA,NA,TRBJ1-5,CATSRDPPRVSNQPQHF,TGTGCCACCAGCAGAGATCCACCCAGGGTAAGCAATCAGCCCCAGCATTTT
TRBV14,once,NA,TRBJ1-1,CASSFHQGTEAFF,TGTGCCAGCAGCTTCCACCAGGGGACTGAAGCTTTCTTT
TRBV30,once,TRBD1,TRBJ1-1,CAWSSGQGDTEAFF,TGTGCCTGGAGTTCGGGACAGGGAGACACTGAAGCTTTCTTT
TRBV29-1,NA,NA,TRBJ2-7,CSVEGGPLRDEQYF,TGCAGCGTTGAAGGCGGACCGCTCAGGGACGAGCAGTACTTC
TRBV6-2/TRBV6-3,NA,TRBD2,TRBJ2-5,CASSYVLLTSDQETQYF,TGTGCCAGCAGTTACGTCCTTCTGACTAGCGATCAAGAGACCCAGTACTTC
TRBV29-1,NA,TRBD1,TRBJ1-1,CSVGGQGERTEAFF,TGCAGCGTTGGGGGACAGGGGGAAAGAACTGAAGCTTTCTTT
TRBV5-4,NA,TRBD1,TRBJ1-6,CASSAGQGGLRNSPLHF,TGTGCCAGCAGCGCGGGACAGGGAGGGCTGCGTAATTCACCCCTCCACTTT
TRBV27,NA,TRBD1,TRBJ1-1,CASSLAGRGLTEAFF,TGTGCCAGCAGTTTAGCGGGCAGGGGGCTTACTGAAGCTTTCTTT
TRBV19,NA,TRBD2,TRBJ2-2,CASSIRWTSGNTGELFF,TGTGCCAGTAGCATCCGATGGACTAGCGGGAACACCGGGGAGCTGTTTTTT
TRBV18,NA,NA,TRBJ1-4,CASSPPIDREKLFF,TGTGCCAGCTCACCGCCAATAGATCGGGAAAAACTGTTTTTT
TRBV27,NA,NA,TRBJ1-2,CASSPGGTPRSYGYTF,TGTGCCAGCAGTCCCGGGGGGACCCCAAGGAGCTATGGCTACACCTTC
TRBV2,once,TRBD1,TRBJ2-3,CASSVTGTIVIGTDTQYF,TGTGCCAGCAGTGTGACAGGGACAATCGTTATCGGCACAGATACGCAGTATTTT
TRBV5-1,NA,TRBD1,TRBJ1-2,CASSLMRDRGNGYTF,TGCGCCAGCAGCTTGATGAGGGACAGGGGCAATGGCTACACCTTC
TRBV13,once,NA,TRBJ1-2,CASSGPNREPPTGYTF,TGTGCCAGCAGCGGACCCAACAGGGAGCCCCCAACTGGCTACACCTTC